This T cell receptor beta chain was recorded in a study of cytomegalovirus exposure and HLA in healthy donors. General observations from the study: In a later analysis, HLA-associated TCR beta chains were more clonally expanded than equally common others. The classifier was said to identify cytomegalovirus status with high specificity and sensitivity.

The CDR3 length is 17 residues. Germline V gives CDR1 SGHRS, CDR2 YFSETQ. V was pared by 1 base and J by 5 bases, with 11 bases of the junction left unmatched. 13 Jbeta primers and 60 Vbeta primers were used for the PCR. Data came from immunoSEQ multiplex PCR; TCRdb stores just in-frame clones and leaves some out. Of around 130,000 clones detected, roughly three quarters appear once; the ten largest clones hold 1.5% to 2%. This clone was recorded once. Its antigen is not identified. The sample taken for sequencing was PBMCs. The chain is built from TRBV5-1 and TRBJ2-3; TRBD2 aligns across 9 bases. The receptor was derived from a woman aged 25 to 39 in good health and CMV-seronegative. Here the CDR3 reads CASSLWGGGASQDTQYF. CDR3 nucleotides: TGCGCCAGCAGCTTGTGGGGCGGGGGGGCCAGTCAAGATACGCAGTATTTT.